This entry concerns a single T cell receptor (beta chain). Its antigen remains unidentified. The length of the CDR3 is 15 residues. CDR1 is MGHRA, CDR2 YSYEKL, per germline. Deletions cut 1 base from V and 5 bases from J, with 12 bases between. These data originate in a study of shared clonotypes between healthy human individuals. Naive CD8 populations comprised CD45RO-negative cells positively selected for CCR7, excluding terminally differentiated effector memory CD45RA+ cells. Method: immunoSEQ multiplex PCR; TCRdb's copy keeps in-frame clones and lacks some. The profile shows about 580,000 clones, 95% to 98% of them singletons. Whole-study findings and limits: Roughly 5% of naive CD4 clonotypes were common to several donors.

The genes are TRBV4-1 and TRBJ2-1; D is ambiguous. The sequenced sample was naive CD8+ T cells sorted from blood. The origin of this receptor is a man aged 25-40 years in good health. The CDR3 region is CASSQVPRINNEQFF. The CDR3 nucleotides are TGCGCCAGCAGCCAAGTGCCGAGGATCAACAATGAGCAGTTCTTC.